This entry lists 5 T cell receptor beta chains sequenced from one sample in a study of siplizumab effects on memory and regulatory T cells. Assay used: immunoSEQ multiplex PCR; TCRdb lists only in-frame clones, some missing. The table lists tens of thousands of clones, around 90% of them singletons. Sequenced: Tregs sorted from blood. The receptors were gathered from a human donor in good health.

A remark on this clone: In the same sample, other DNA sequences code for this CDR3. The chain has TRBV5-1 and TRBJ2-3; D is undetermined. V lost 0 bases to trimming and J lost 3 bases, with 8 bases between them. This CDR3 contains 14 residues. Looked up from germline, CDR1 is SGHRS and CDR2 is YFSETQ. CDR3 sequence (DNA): TGCGCCAGCAGCTTGGTGGGCAGGACAGATACGCAGTATTTT. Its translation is CASSLVGRTDTQYF.

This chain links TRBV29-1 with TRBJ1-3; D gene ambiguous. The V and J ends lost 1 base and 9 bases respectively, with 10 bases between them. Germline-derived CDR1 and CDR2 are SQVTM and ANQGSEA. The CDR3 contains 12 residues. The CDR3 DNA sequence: TGCAGCGTTGAAGGGTCCTCCGGCACCATATATTTT. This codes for CSVEGSSGTIYF. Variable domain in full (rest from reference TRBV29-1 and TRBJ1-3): SAVISQKPSRDICQRGTSLTIQCQVDSQVTMMFWYRQQPGQSLTLIATANQGSEATYESGFVIDKFPISRPNLTFSTLTVSNMSPEDSSIYLCSVEGSSGTIYFGEGSWLTVV.

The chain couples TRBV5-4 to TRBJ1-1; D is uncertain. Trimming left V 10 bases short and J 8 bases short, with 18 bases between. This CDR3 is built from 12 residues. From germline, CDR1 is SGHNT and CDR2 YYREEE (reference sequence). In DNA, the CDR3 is TGTGCCGCAAGGTGGGAGGTTGGAGAAGCTTTCTTT. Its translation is CAARWEVGEAFF.

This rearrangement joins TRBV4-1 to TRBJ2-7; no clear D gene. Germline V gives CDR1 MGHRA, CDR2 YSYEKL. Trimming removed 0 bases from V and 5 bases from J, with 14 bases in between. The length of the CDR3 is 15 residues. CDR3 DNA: TGCGCCAGCAGCCAAGAAGGAAGATACCCCAACGAGCAGTACTTC. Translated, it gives CASSQEGRYPNEQYF.

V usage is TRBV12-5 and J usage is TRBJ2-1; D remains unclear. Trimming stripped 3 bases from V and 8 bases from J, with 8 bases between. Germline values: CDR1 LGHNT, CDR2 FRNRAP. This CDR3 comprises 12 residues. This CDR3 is CASGLSVYEQFF. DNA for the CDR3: TGTGCTAGTGGTTTATCCGTTTATGAGCAGTTCTTC.